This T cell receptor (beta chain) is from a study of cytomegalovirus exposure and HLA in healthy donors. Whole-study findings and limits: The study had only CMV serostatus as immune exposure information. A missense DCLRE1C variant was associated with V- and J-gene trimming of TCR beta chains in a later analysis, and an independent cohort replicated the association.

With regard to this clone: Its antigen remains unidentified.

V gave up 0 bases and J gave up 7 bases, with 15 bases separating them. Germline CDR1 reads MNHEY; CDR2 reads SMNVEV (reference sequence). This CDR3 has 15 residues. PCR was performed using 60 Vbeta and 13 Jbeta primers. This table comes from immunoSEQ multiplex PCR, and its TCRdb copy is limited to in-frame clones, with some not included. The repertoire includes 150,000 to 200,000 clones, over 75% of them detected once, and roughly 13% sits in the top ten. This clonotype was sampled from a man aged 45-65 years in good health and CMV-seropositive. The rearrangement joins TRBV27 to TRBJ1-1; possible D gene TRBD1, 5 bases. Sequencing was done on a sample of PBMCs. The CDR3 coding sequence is TGTGCCAGCAGTTTATCTCTGGCGGTAGGGGTTGAAGCTTTCTTT. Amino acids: CASSLSLAVGVEAFF.